These T cell receptor beta chains were read from a single sample in a study of cytomegalovirus exposure and HLA in healthy donors. Profiled with immunoSEQ multiplex PCR; TCRdb holds only in-frame clones, not every one. The sample lists 60,000 to 85,000 clones, around three quarters seen once, with about 12% in the top ten. The sample comprised PBMCs. The source is a male donor in good health and CMV-seropositive. Each CDR3 is given with its conserved first and last residue. A D gene is named only where the DNA matches it firmly. Size is stated for part of the rows, as once, few or many counts, or as a class when the clone is expanded.

>TRBD2|NA|TRBJ2-5|TRBV9
CASSAGLAGGQETQYF
TGTGCCAGCAGCGCGGGACTAGCGGGAGGTCAAGAGACCCAGTACTTC
>NA|NA|TRBJ1-1|TRBV7-9
CASSQRTNREAFF
TGCGCCAGCAGCCAACGGACAAATAGGGAAGCTTTCTTT
>NA|NA|TRBJ1-4|TRBV9
CASSLRGGVATNEKLFF
TGTGCCAGCAGCTTGAGAGGAGGGGTTGCAACTAATGAAAAACTGTTTTTT
>TRBD1|NA|TRBJ1-5|TRBV7-9
CSSSLEVGGGSQPQHF
TGTTCCAGCAGCTTAGAAGTAGGAGGGGGCAGCCAGCCCCAGCATTTT
>NA|NA|TRBJ1-2|TRBV16
CASSADSVYGYTF
TGTGCCAGCAGCGCCGACAGCGTCTATGGCTACACCTTC
>TRBD1|NA|TRBJ1-6|TRBV27
CASSSRTGGPYSPLHF
TGTGCCAGCAGTTCCCGGACAGGGGGCCCTTATTCACCCCTCCACTTT
>TRBD1|NA|TRBJ1-2|TRBV28
CASSLGTADGYTF
TGTGCCAGCAGTCTCGGGACAGCCGATGGCTACACCTTC
>NA|few|TRBJ2-3|TRBV6-4
CASSDSRETDTQYF
TGTGCCAGCAGTGACTCGAGGGAAACAGATACGCAGTATTTT
>TRBD1|NA|TRBJ2-1|TRBV7-3
CASSKDRGLNEQFF
TGTGCCAGCAGCAAAGACAGGGGGTTGAATGAGCAGTTCTTC
>TRBD1|NA|TRBJ1-1|TRBV18
CASSPRTGYMNTEAFF
TGTGCCAGCTCACCACGGACAGGCTACATGAACACTGAAGCTTTCTTT
>TRBD1|NA|TRBJ2-1|TRBV6-1
CASSARTGRNEQFF
TGTGCCAGCAGTGCGAGGACAGGGCGTAATGAGCAGTTCTTC
>NA|once|TRBJ2-1|TRBV7-3
CSSSLIFGGTYNEQFF
TGTTCCAGCAGCTTAATTTTTGGCGGGACCTACAATGAGCAGTTCTTC
>NA|NA|TRBJ1-6|TRBV7-8
CASTTAYSNSPLHF
TGTGCCAGCACCACTGCCTACTCGAATTCACCCCTCCACTTT
>TRBD2|NA|TRBJ2-1|TRBV6-4
CASSISTSGNEQFF
TGTGCCAGCAGTATCTCGACTAGCGGGAATGAGCAGTTCTTC
>TRBD1|once|TRBJ1-1|TRBV7-2
CASSPPGTEATEAFF
TGTGCCAGCAGCCCTCCCGGGACAGAGGCCACTGAAGCTTTCTTT
>NA|NA|TRBJ1-6|TRBV7-9
CSSSLGDRSGSPLHF
TGTTCCAGCAGCTTAGGCGACAGGTCGGGCTCACCCCTCCACTTT
>NA|once|TRBJ2-5|TRBV9
CASSVDPDSQETQYF
TGTGCCAGCAGCGTAGATCCGGACAGCCAAGAGACCCAGTACTTC
>TRBD2|NA|TRBJ2-5|TRBV7-2
CASSPTSGAQETQYF
TGTGCCAGCAGCCCGACTAGCGGGGCCCAAGAGACCCAGTACTTC
>NA|few|TRBJ1-2|TRBV7-9
CASMGTGNNYGYTF
TGTGCCAGCATGGGTACAGGAAACAACTATGGCTACACCTTC
>NA|NA|TRBJ2-3|TRBV5-1
CASSLVGGVDTQYF
TGCGCCAGCAGCTTGGTGGGAGGCGTAGATACGCAGTATTTT
>TRBD2|once|TRBJ2-7|TRBV11-3
CASSLGTSGIYEQYF
TGTGCCAGCAGCTTAGGGACTAGCGGAATATACGAGCAGTACTTC
>NA|NA|TRBJ2-1|TRBV2
CASSGQANEQFF
TGTGCCAGCAGTGGGCAGGCCAATGAGCAGTTCTTC